This T cell receptor (beta chain) is from a study of blood T cell repertoires in COVID-19. Study details: Samples representing acute and convalescent COVID-19 were sourced from the United States, Italy and Spain.

Researchers sorted participants into cohorts using their self-reported clinical history. Trimming cost V 6 bases and J 3 bases; bases outside gene matches: 6. Germline CDR1 reads MRHNA; CDR2 reads SNTAGT. The CDR3 loop spans 14 amino acids. Authors' methods: Nucleated cell counts were estimated from reference gene primer amplification. Clones were read by immunoSEQ multiplex PCR, and TCRdb kept only the in-frame ones, dropping some. The V and J calls and clone size were taken over from that table, and D and trimming were inferred from the DNA. The sample holds about 240,000 clones, 87% seen once. Specimen: PBMCs or T cells enriched from blood (not recorded which). The clonotype comes from a woman aged 25-40 years with acute COVID-19. The chain combines TRBV6-4 with TRBJ1-1; 8 bases agree with TRBD1. The CDR3 DNA reads as TGTGCCAGCAGGAAAACAGGGGGGGACACTGAAGCTTTCTTT. It translates to CASRKTGGDTEAFF.